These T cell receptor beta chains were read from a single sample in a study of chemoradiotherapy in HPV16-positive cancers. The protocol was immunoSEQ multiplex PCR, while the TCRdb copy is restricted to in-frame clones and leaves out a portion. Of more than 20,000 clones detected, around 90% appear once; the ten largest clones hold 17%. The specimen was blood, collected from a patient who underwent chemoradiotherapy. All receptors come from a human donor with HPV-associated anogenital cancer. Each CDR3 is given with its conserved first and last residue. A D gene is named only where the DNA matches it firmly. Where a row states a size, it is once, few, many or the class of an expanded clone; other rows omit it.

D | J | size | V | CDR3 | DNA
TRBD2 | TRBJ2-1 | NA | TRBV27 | CASSFRLAGGEQFF | TGTGCCAGCAGTTTTAGGCTAGCGGGAGGAGAGCAGTTCTTC
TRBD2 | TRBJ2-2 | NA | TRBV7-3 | CASSFSTGGTGELFF | TGTGCCAGCAGCTTTTCGACGGGAGGGACCGGGGAGCTGTTTTTT
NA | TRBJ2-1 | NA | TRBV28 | CASSFRSSYNEQFF | TGTGCCAGTTCATTTCGGAGCTCCTACAATGAGCAGTTCTTC
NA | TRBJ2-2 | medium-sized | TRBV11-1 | CASSLDGATGELFF | TGTGCCAGCAGCCTCGATGGGGCCACCGGGGAGCTGTTTTTT
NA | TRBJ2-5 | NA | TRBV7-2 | CASSDLGDPQETQYF | TGTGCCAGCAGCGACCTAGGGGATCCCCAAGAGACCCAGTACTTC
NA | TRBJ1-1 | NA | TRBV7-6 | CASSLGGEPEAFF | TGTGCCAGCAGCTTAGGGGGGGAACCTGAAGCTTTCTTT
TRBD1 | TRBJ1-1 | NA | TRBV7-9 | CASRPGGHEAFF | TGTGCCAGCAGACCAGGGGGGCATGAAGCTTTCTTT
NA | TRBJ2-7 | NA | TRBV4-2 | CASSQVLKWESEQYF | TGTGCCAGCAGCCAGGTCCTCAAATGGGAGAGCGAGCAGTACTTC
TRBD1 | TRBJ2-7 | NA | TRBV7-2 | CASSTSGTGAYEQYF | TGTGCCAGCAGCACCTCCGGGACAGGGGCCTACGAGCAGTACTTC
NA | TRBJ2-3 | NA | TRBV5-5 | CASSFQLPGFSTDTQYF | TGTGCCAGCAGCTTCCAACTCCCAGGGTTTAGCACAGATACGCAGTATTTT
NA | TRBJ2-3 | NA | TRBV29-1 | CSVALVYAVTDTQYF | TGCAGCGTTGCTCTCGTCTACGCAGTCACAGATACGCAGTATTTT
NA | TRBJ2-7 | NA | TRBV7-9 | CASSLAGAEEQYF | TGTGCCAGCAGCTTAGCCGGGGCCGAAGAGCAGTACTTC
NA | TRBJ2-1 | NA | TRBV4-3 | CASSQDRLRYNEQFF | TGCGCCAGCAGCCAAGATCGTTTGAGATACAATGAGCAGTTCTTC
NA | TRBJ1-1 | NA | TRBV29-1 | CSVRGVMGAEAFF | TGCAGCGTCCGAGGGGTAATGGGCGCTGAAGCTTTCTTT